These 25 T cell receptor beta chains were sequenced from one sample in a study of human T cells and chemical hapten exposure. Described time point: patch test 3, about 24 weeks after DPC sensitization. Treatment given: therapeutic diphenylcyclopropenone sensitization with weekly scalp DPC. TCRdb fed the RACE reads into MiXCR, producing one record per CDR3 protein. The data contain about 170,000 distinct CDR3 sequences, 28% of them singletons. The specimen was whole blood, collected in connection with sensitization to the hapten diphenylcyclopropenone (DPC). The receptors shown here come from a woman aged 18-29 years with alopecia areata. Some clones in this sample may be carry-over from other donors' samples.

In this sample, this clonotype turned up a few times. The DNA of the CDR3 is TGTGCCAGCAGCTTAGTTGGGACTGCAGTCCGAAACACCATATATTTT. Its protein is CASSLVGTAVRNTIYF. The rearrangement links TRBV7-2 to TRBJ1-3; tentatively, D is TRBD1 (5 bases). Germline-derived CDR1 and CDR2 are SGHTA and FQGNSA. Between the trimmed V and J ends, which lost 1 base and 5 bases, there was a span of 15 bases. This CDR3 contains 16 residues.

The chain joins TRBV25-1 to TRBJ1-1; a weak D match, TRBD1 (5 bases). Germline CDR1 and CDR2: MGHDK and SYGVNS. This CDR3 has 13 amino acids. The V and J ends lost 6 bases and 6 bases respectively, with 14 bases between them. The DNA for the CDR3 is TGTGCCAGCAGGGACAAGGAAGGGTCTGAAGCTTTCTTT. Translated, it gives CASRDKEGSEAFF.

The chain combines TRBV20-1 with TRBJ1-2; 7 nucleotides align to TRBD1. The CDR3 spans 14 residues. Germline CDR1 DFQATT, CDR2 SNEGSKA (reference sequence). Trimming cost V 3 bases and J 4 bases; bases outside gene matches: 8. The CDR3 region has the DNA TGCAGTGCTAGTGAGACAGGGTCCCGCTATGGCTACACCTTC. Its translation: CSASETGSRYGYTF.

The V gene is TRBV28, the J gene TRBJ2-1, with D possibly being TRBD1 or TRBD2 (5 bases each). This CDR3 contains 14 residues. From germline, CDR1 is MDHEN and CDR2 SYDVKM. V was cut by 2 bases and J by 5 bases, with 10 bases left in between. The CDR3: CASSLIREHNEQFF. The CDR3 DNA is TGTGCCAGCAGTTTAATCAGGGAGCACAATGAGCAGTTCTTC.

This chain uses TRBV6-2 or TRBV6-3 with TRBJ2-1; TRBD2 matches 9 bases. This CDR3 is built from 15 residues. Germline trimming cut 10 bases from V and 4 bases from J; bases unmatched to any gene: 11. CDR1 is MNHEY and CDR2 is SVGEGT in the germline V gene. CDR3 residues: CATITRGGLYNEQFF. DNA for the CDR3: TGTGCCACCATAACGCGGGGGGGCCTATACAATGAGCAGTTCTTC.

The V and J genes are TRBV9 and TRBJ2-1; D gene ambiguous. The V end lost 4 bases, the J end lost 6 bases, and 11 bases lay between the germline ends. CDR1 is SGDLS and CDR2 is YYNGEE in the germline V gene. There are 13 residues in the CDR3. This chain's CDR3 is CASSPDEVNEQFF. The CDR3 coding sequence is TGTGCCAGCAGCCCCGACGAAGTCAATGAGCAGTTCTTC. Together with reference TRBV9 and TRBJ2-1, the CDR3 gives the full variable domain: DSGVTQTPKHLITATGQRVTLRCSPRSGDLSVYWYQQSLDQGLQFLIQYYNGEERAKGNILERFSAQQFPDLHSELNLSSLELGDSALYFCASSPDEVNEQFFGPGTRLTVL.

This clonotype appeared a single time. The chain employs TRBV28 and TRBJ2-5, with D maybe TRBD2 (6 bases). This CDR3 spans 16 amino acids. The V end was cut by 0 bases, the J end by 4 bases, with 15 bases between. Germline CDR1 and CDR2: MDHEN and SYDVKM. CDR3 loop: CASSLWGGLTGETQYF. In DNA, the CDR3 is TGTGCCAGCAGTTTATGGGGAGGATTAACCGGAGAGACCCAGTACTTC.

The rearrangement links TRBV29-1 to TRBJ1-4; perhaps TRBD1 as D (6 bases). V shed 3 bases and J shed 14 bases, with 10 bases lying between them. Germline CDR1 reads SQVTM; CDR2 reads ANQGSEA. The CDR3 is made up of 10 amino acids. CDR3 sequence reads: CSVDAGALFF. The CDR3 nucleotides are TGCAGCGTTGACGCAGGGGCTCTGTTTTTT.

The chain is built from TRBV7-9 and TRBJ1-6, with D perhaps TRBD1 (6 bases). CDR1 and CDR2 (germline): SEHNR, FQNEAQ (reference sequence). Trimming removed 8 bases from V and 5 bases from J, with 10 bases in between. This CDR3 spans 13 amino acids. In DNA, the CDR3 is TGTGCCAGCTTAAGGACAGATAATTCACCCCTCCACTTT. Residues: CASLRTDNSPLHF.

This sequence joins TRBV11-2 and TRBJ2-3; a possible D gene is TRBD2 (5 bases). From germline, CDR1 is SGHAT and CDR2 FQNNGV. V was trimmed by 7 bases and J by 4 bases, leaving 15 bases between them. This CDR3 is built from 14 residues. CDR3 DNA: TGTGCCAGCATCCCCCCCACTAGGCCAGATACGCAGTATTTT. Translated, it gives CASIPPTRPDTQYF.

This clonotype was recorded a few times. This chain connects TRBV4-1 to TRBJ2-6, with 10 bases lining up with TRBD1. The CDR3 consists of 21 residues. Germline V gene data show CDR1 as MGHRA and CDR2 as YSYEKL. V lost 1 base, J lost 4 bases, and 16 bases stayed unmatched. In nucleotides, the CDR3 is TGCGCCAGCAGCCAAGTCCTTGGAGACAGGGGGCATGTTGCCGGGGCCAACGTCCTGACTTTC. As protein: CASSQVLGDRGHVAGANVLTF.

This clonotype was picked up a small number of times. The CDR3 spells CASSPSGRGENIQYF. In DNA, the CDR3 is TGTGCCAGCAGCCCAAGCGGGAGGGGGGAAAACATTCAGTACTTC. The chain recombines TRBV7-6 with TRBJ2-4, with TRBD2 matching over 10 bases. The CDR3 runs to 15 residues. Trimming took 5 bases from V and 5 from J; bases not matched to a gene: 6. The germline V gene encodes CDR1 SGHVS and CDR2 FNYEAQ.

DNA for the CDR3: TGCGCCAGCAGCCAAGGGGGGGGAGGGGCGAACACTGAAGCTTTCTTT. It is translated as CASSQGGGGANTEAFF. The chain has TRBV4-1 and TRBJ1-1, with TRBD1 as a possible D gene (5 bases). The CDR3 length is 16 residues. Germline CDR1 MGHRA, CDR2 YSYEKL. With 1 base removed from V and 1 base from J, the gap between germline ends came to 13 bases.

The J gene is TRBJ2-7, the V gene TRBV14, with 10 nucleotides matching TRBD2. Germline lookup yields CDR1 SGHDN and CDR2 FVKESK. V was pared by 4 bases and J by 7 bases, with 13 bases of the junction left unmatched. The CDR3 totals 16 residues. The DNA of the CDR3 is TGTGCCAGCAGCCCGCTTCGGTCTAGCGGGAGTAGGGAGCAGTACTTC. This sequence encodes CASSPLRSSGSREQYF.

This clonotype was seen a handful of times. J is TRBJ2-1 and V is TRBV4-3, with D tentatively TRBD2 (7 bases). Looked up from germline, CDR1 is LGHNA and CDR2 is YSLEER. This CDR3 contains 16 residues. V shed 2 bases and J shed 8 bases, with 19 bases lying between them. In DNA form, the CDR3 reads TGCGCCAGCAGCCAAAGCTGGGGGAGGGGGGGCGATGAGCAGTTCTTC. It is translated as CASSQSWGRGGDEQFF.

The chain couples TRBV12-3 or TRBV12-4 to TRBJ2-7; D may match TRBD1 or TRBD2 (5 bases each). Trimming removed 9 bases at V and 1 base at J, with 16 bases between. The CDR3 spans 14 residues. CDR3 sequence (DNA): TGTGCCAGTCAGTTTGGGGGTTCATCCTACGAGCAGTACTTC. As protein: CASQFGGSSYEQYF.

This chain connects TRBV15 to TRBJ1-5; the match to TRBD1 covers 10 bases. The ends lost 0 bases at V and 12 bases at J; junction bases unmatched: 8. Germline CDR1 and CDR2: LNHNV and YYDKDF (reference sequence). This CDR3 has 15 amino acids. This CDR3 is CATSREGTGATVQHF. For the CDR3, the DNA is TGTGCCACCAGCAGAGAGGGGACAGGGGCCACTGTCCAGCATTTT.

The chain employs TRBV7-2 and TRBJ2-7, with 7 bases that match TRBD2. The V segment lost 1 base and the J segment 10 bases; nucleotides outside the gene matches: 4. The CDR3 is made up of 12 amino acids. Germline V CDR1 and CDR2: SGHTA, FQGNSA. The CDR3 spells CASSLGRTRQYF. CDR3 sequence (DNA): TGTGCCAGCAGCTTAGGGCGGACTAGACAGTACTTC.

This sequence joins TRBV27 and TRBJ2-1; 8 nucleotides match TRBD2. The CDR3 length is 13 residues. The junction had 3 bases not matched to a gene; V was cut back by 5 bases and J by 6 bases. Germline CDR1 and CDR2: MNHEY and SMNVEV (reference sequence). Here the CDR3 reads CASSRGGRNEQFF. DNA for the CDR3: TGTGCCAGCAGTCGGGGGGGTCGCAATGAGCAGTTCTTC.

This clonotype was counted only a few times. The V gene is TRBV6-6, the J gene TRBJ2-7; D may match TRBD1 or TRBD2 (5 bases each). The CDR3 is 16 amino acids. The V end lost 2 bases, the J end lost 1 base, and 15 bases lay between the germline ends. CDR1 is MNHNY, CDR2 SVGAGI, per germline (reference sequence). CDR3 in amino acids: CASSYPLWGGSYEQYF. For the CDR3, the DNA is TGTGCCAGCAGTTACCCTCTATGGGGCGGGTCCTACGAGCAGTACTTC.

This clonotype was observed a few times. The V call is TRBV7-3, the J call TRBJ2-1, with a tentative D call TRBD2 (7 bases). Deletions cut 3 bases from V and 4 bases from J, with 13 bases between. CDR1 is SGHTA, CDR2 FQGTGA, per germline. The CDR3 covers 15 residues. Written as DNA, the CDR3 is TGTGCCAGCAGCTTTGGGGGGGCCCTTTACAATGAGCAGTTCTTC. Protein product: CASSFGGALYNEQFF.

The chain recombines TRBV20-1 with TRBJ2-5; weak D call: TRBD2 (6 bases). Between the trimmed V and J ends, which lost 4 bases and 5 bases, there was a span of 14 bases. Germline assignment: CDR1 DFQATT and CDR2 SNEGSKA (reference sequence). This CDR3 region has 13 residues. The chain's CDR3 is CSAKKAGLETQYF. CDR3 DNA: TGCAGTGCTAAAAAGGCGGGGTTGGAGACCCAGTACTTC.

This clonotype was seen a few times. V usage is TRBV15 and J usage is TRBJ2-7, with D perhaps matching TRBD2 (5 bases). CDR3 length: 13 amino acids. With 4 bases removed from V and 3 bases from J, the gap between germline ends came to 10 bases. Per the germline V gene, CDR1 is LNHNV and CDR2 is YYDKDF (reference sequence). The CDR3 loop is CATSILGVYEQYF. As DNA, the CDR3 is TGTGCCACCAGCATCCTGGGAGTCTACGAGCAGTACTTC. The whole variable domain, remainder taken from reference TRBV15 and TRBJ2-7, is DAMVIQNPRYQVTQFGKPVTLSCSQTLNHNVMYWYQQKSSQAPKLLFHYYDKDFNNEADTPDNFQSRRPNTSFCFLDIRSPGLGDTAMYLCATSILGVYEQYFGPGTRLTVT.

Only a few counts were recorded for this clonotype. CDR3 coding DNA: TGTGCCAGCAGCCCTTGGGGCGGAGGGGAGCAGTACTTC. As protein: CASSPWGGGEQYF. The chain links TRBV7-2 to TRBJ2-7; D is possibly TRBD2 (6 bases). Trimming left V 5 bases short and J 7 bases short, with 15 bases between. The CDR3 loop spans 13 amino acids. Germline CDR1 is SGHTA and CDR2 is FQGNSA.

This clonotype showed up just a few times. J is TRBJ2-2 and V is TRBV2, with 8 bases that match TRBD1. Trimming took 5 bases from V and 6 from J; bases not matched to a gene: 5. The CDR3 contains 14 residues. Germline assignment: CDR1 SNHLY and CDR2 FYNNEI. The DNA for the CDR3 is TGTGCCAGCAGTCCACAGACAGGGGCCGGGGAGCTGTTTTTT. Translation gives CASSPQTGAGELFF.